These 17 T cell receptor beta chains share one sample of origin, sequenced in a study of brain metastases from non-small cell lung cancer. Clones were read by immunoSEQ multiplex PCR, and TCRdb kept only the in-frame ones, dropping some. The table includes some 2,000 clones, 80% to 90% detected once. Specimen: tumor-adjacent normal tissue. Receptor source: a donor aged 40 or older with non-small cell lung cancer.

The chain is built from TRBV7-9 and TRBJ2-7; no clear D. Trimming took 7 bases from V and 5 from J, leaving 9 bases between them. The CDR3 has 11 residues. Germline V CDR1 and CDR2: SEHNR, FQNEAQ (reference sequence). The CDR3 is CASTSDDEQYF. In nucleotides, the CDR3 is TGTGCCAGCACAAGTGACGACGAGCAGTACTTC. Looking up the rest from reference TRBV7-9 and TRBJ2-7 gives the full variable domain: DTGVSQNPRHKITKRGQNVTFRCDPISEHNRLYWYRQTLGQGPEFLTYFQNEAQLEKSRLLSDRFSAERPKGSFSTLEIQRTEQGDSAMYLCASTSDDEQYFGPGTRLTVT.

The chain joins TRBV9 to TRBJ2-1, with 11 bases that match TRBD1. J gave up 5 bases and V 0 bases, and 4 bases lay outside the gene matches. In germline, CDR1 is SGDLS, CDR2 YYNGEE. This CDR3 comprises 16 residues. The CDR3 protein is CASSVGMGQGDNEQFF. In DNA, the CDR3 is TGTGCCAGCAGCGTAGGAATGGGACAGGGGGACAATGAGCAGTTCTTC.

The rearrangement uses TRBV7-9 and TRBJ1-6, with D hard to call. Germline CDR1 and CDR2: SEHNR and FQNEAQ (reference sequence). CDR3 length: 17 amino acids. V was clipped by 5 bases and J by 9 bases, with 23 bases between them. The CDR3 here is CASSSHERVGAGSPLHF. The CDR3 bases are TGTGCCAGCAGCAGCCACGAGAGGGTGGGAGCGGGTTCACCCCTCCACTTT.

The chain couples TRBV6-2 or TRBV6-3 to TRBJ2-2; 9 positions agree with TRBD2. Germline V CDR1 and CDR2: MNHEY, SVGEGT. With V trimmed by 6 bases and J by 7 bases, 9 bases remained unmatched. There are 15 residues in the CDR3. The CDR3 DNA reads TGTGCCAGCAGCAGAGCGACTAGCGGAGGCGGGGAGCTGTTTTTT. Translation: CASSRATSGGGELFF.

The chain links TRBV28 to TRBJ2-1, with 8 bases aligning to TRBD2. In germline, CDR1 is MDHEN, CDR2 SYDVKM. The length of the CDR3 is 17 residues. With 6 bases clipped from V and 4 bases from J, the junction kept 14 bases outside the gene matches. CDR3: CASSPPSRTSRYNEQFF. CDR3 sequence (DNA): TGTGCCAGCAGCCCACCCTCGCGGACTAGCAGATACAATGAGCAGTTCTTC.

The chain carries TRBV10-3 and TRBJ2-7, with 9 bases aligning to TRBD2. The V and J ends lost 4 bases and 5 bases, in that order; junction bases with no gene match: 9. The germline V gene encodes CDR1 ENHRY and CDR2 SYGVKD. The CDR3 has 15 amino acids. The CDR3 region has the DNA TGTGCCATCAGTGGACTAGCGGCAGCAGGGGACGAGCAGTACTTC. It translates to CAISGLAAAGDEQYF.

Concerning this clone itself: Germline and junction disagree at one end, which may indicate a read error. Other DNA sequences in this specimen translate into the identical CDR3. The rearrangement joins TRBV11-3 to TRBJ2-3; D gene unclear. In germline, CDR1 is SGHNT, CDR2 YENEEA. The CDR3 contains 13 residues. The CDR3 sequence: CASNDGNTDTQYF. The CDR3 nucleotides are TGTGCCAGCAACGACGGTAACACAGATACGCAATATTTT.

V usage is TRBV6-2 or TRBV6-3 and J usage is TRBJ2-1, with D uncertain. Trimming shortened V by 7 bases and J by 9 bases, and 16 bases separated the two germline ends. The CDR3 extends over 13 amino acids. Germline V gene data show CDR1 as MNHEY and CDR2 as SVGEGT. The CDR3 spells CASTYTLPGEQFF. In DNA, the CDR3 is TGTGCCAGCACTTATACCCTCCCTGGTGAGCAGTTCTTC.

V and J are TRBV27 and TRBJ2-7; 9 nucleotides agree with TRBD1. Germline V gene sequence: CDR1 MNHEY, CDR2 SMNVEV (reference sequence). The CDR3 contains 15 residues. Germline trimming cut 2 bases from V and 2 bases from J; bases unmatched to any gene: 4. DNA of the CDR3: TGTGCCAGCAGTTTAACCGGGACAGGGACCTACGAGCAGTACTTC. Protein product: CASSLTGTGTYEQYF.

The chain's CDR3 is CASSPRVGRGYEQYF. The CDR3 nucleotides are TGTGCCAGCAGCCCCCGAGTCGGAAGAGGCTACGAGCAGTACTTC. The chain is built from TRBV7-8 and TRBJ2-7; the D is unclear. The V end was cut by 5 bases, the J end by 3 bases, with 17 bases between. The V gene's germline CDR1 is SGHVS and CDR2 FQNEAQ. This CDR3 spans 15 amino acids.

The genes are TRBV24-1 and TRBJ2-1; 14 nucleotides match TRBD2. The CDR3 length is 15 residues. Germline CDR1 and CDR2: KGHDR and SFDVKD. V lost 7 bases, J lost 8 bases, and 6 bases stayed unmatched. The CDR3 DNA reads TGTGCCACCAGACCCGGGACTAGCGGGGGTCATGAGCAGTTCTTC. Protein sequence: CATRPGTSGGHEQFF.

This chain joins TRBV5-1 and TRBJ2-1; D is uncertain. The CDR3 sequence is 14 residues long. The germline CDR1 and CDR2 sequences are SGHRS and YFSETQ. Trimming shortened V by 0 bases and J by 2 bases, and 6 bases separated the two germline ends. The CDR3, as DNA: TGCGCCAGCAGCTTGGGTGGCCCCTACAATGAGCAGTTCTTC. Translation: CASSLGGPYNEQFF.

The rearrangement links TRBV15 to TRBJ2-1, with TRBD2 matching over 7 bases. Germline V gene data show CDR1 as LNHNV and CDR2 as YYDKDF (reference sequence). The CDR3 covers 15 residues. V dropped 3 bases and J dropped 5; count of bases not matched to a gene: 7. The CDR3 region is CATSSPASGDNEQFF. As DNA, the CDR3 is TGTGCCACCAGCAGTCCGGCTAGCGGAGACAATGAGCAGTTCTTC.

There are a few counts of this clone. The CDR3 loop reads CASSGTFKMDTEAFF. In DNA, the CDR3 is TGTGCCAGCAGCGGAACCTTCAAGATGGACACTGAAGCTTTCTTT. The chain carries TRBV5-8 and TRBJ1-1, with D hard to call. The CDR3 is made up of 15 amino acids. V lost 4 bases, J lost 3 bases, and 16 bases lay in between. Per germline, CDR1 SGHTS and CDR2 YDEGEE.

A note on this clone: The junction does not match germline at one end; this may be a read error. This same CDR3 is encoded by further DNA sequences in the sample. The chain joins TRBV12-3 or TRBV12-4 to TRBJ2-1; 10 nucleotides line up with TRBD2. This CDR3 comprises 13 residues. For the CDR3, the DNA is TGTGCCAGTAGTTTAAGCGGGGGGGCGATGGAGTTCTTC. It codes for CASSLSGGAMEFF.

CDR3 residues: CASSGPRVGASGGYTF. The CDR3 DNA reads as TGTGCCAGCAGCGGGCCGCGGGTTGGGGCCAGTGGTGGCTACACCTTC. The V and J genes are TRBV13 and TRBJ1-2; tentative D call: TRBD1 (5 bases). CDR3 length: 16 residues. CDR1 PRHDT and CDR2 FYEKMQ come from the germline V gene (reference sequence). The germline V and J ends were trimmed by 5 bases and 7 bases, with 23 bases remaining between them.

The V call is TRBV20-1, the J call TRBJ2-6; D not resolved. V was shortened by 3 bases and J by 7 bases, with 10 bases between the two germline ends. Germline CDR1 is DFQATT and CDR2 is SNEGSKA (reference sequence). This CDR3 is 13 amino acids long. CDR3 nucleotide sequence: TGCAGTGCTAGTACCCTCCCTGCCAACGTCCTGACTTTC. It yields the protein CSASTLPANVLTF.